Listed here are 6 T cell receptor beta chains from one sample, sequenced in a study of CD8+ T cells in alopecia areata. RNA extraction was followed by reverse transcription into cDNA, which acted as the sequencing template. TCRdb's table, derived via immunoSEQ multiplex PCR, lists solely in-frame clones and lacks some. The table lists almost 250,000 clones, roughly two thirds of them singletons. Sample: CD4+ T cells sorted from blood, taken at week 0. These receptors were obtained from a human donor with alopecia areata.

This clone was picked up one time. V usage is TRBV29-1 and J usage is TRBJ2-1; D may match TRBD1 or TRBD2 (5 bases each). The length of the CDR3 is 10 residues. Germline V gene data show CDR1 as SQVTM and CDR2 as ANQGSEA. V lost 7 bases to trimming and J lost 10 bases, with 11 bases between them. The CDR3 DNA reads as TGCAGCGCTGTGGGGGTCGAGCAGTTCTTC. It is translated as CSAVGVEQFF.

The chain links TRBV6-6 to TRBJ1-5, with 9 bases identical to TRBD1. V trimming: 11 bases; J trimming: 3 bases; junction bases outside the gene matches: 5. The CDR3 runs to 13 residues. Germline loops: CDR1 MNHNY, CDR2 SVGAGI (reference sequence). The CDR3 loop is CAARTGANQPQHF. CDR3 sequence (DNA): TGTGCCGCGAGGACAGGGGCCAATCAGCCCCAGCATTTT.

V and J are TRBV30 and TRBJ2-6; D remains unclear. Germline V lookup: CDR1 GTSNPN, CDR2 SVGIG (reference sequence). The CDR3 runs to 15 residues. Deletions cut 2 bases from V and 1 base from J, with 9 bases between. This CDR3 is CAWSYPESGANVLTF. The CDR3 coding sequence is TGTGCCTGGAGTTACCCTGAATCTGGGGCCAACGTCCTGACTTTC.

The chain has TRBV30 and TRBJ1-1; D might be TRBD1 (5 bases). CDR3 length: 14 amino acids. The V gene's germline CDR1 is GTSNPN and CDR2 SVGIG (reference sequence). V was clipped by 7 bases and J by 2 bases, with 17 bases between them. The chain's CDR3 is CAYSLKRDNTEAFF. In DNA, the CDR3 is TGTGCCTATTCACTCAAACGGGACAACACTGAAGCTTTCTTT.

This clone was seen more than once but under ten times. The V gene is TRBV12-5, the J gene TRBJ1-3, with D unresolved. The V gene's germline CDR1 is LGHNT and CDR2 FRNRAP. This CDR3 has 13 amino acids. Trimming left V 1 base short and J 0 bases short, with 1 base between. The CDR3 spells CASGLASGNTIYF. CDR3 DNA sequence: TGTGCTAGTGGTTTGGCCTCTGGAAACACCATATATTTT.

The chain couples TRBV7-9 to TRBJ2-5, with a weak D call TRBD1 (5 bases). The CDR3 totals 14 residues. Germline CDR1 and CDR2: SEHNR and FQNEAQ (reference sequence). Trimming stripped 5 bases from V and 2 bases from J, with 12 bases between. CDR3 DNA sequence: TGTGCCAGCAGCGCAGACAGATATCAAGAGACCCAGTACTTC. It yields the protein CASSADRYQETQYF.